These 5 T cell receptor beta chains came from one sample sequenced in a study of T cells after somatic rescue of genetic block. Measured with immunoSEQ multiplex PCR; TCRdb has only the in-frame clones, and not every one. The table has 70,000 to 85,000 clones, roughly 88% seen once. The sequenced sample was peripheral blood mononuclear cells (PBMCs). These receptor sequences come from a man aged 25 to 40.

This sequence joins TRBV5-1 and TRBJ1-3; D perhaps matches TRBD1 (6 bases). Germline assignment: CDR1 SGHRS and CDR2 YFSETQ. This CDR3 region has 14 residues. Trimming removed 2 bases at V and 2 bases at J, with 8 bases between. The CDR3 region has the DNA TGCGCCAGCAGCTTCGGGACACCTGGAAACACCATATATTTT. This translates into CASSFGTPGNTIYF.

The gene calls are TRBV9 and TRBJ2-5; possible D gene TRBD1, 5 bases. Trimming shortened V by 4 bases and J by 0 bases, and 16 bases separated the two germline ends. CDR1 is SGDLS and CDR2 is YYNGEE in the germline V gene. The CDR3 spans 16 residues. CDR3 protein: CASSPWAGSYQETQYF. CDR3 nucleotide sequence: TGTGCCAGCAGCCCCTGGGCAGGGTCGTACCAAGAGACCCAGTACTTC.

The V gene is TRBV15, the J gene TRBJ1-1, with D uncertain. Germline values: CDR1 LNHNV, CDR2 YYDKDF (reference sequence). Trimming took 0 bases from V and 6 from J, leaving 11 bases between them. This CDR3 spans 14 amino acids. In DNA, the CDR3 is TGTGCCACCAGCAGAGACGTGAGGTATCCTGAAGCTTTCTTT. This sequence encodes CATSRDVRYPEAFF.

This chain links TRBV5-1 with TRBJ2-1; D gene uncertain. Per germline, CDR1 SGHRS and CDR2 YFSETQ. V was cut by 2 bases and J by 5 bases, with 8 bases left in between. CDR3 size: 13 residues. In DNA, the CDR3 is TGCGCCAGCAGCTTATGGCCTGACAATGAGCAGTTCTTC. Translation gives CASSLWPDNEQFF.

This chain links TRBV2 with TRBJ2-7; possible D gene TRBD1, 6 bases. V was shortened by 7 bases and J by 3 bases, with 19 bases between the two germline ends. The CDR3 is made up of 15 amino acids. Germline CDR1 SNHLY, CDR2 FYNNEI. The CDR3 spells CASISRSDSFYEQYF. The CDR3 coding sequence is TGTGCCAGCATAAGCCGTTCGGACAGTTTCTACGAGCAGTACTTC.